The 29 T cell receptor beta chains below were found in one sample sequenced in a study of tumor-infiltrating lymphocytes in primary liver carcinoma. TCR beta cDNA was made from around 460 ng total RNA with a constant-region primer. Slightly modified ARM-PCR, run as three nested multiplex PCR rounds, produced the TCR beta libraries. In the first two PCR rounds, TRBV1-TRBV30 forward primers were paired with a C-beta reverse primer, and each round lasted roughly 10 cycles. TCRdb ran MiXCR on the multiplex PCR reads and lists one entry per CDR3 protein. The sample carries approximately 330,000 distinct CDR3 sequences, less than 70% recorded once. The authors took blood RNA from unsorted whole blood and also extracted germline DNA. Material for sequencing was peripheral blood. Receptors originate from a man aged 35-49 years with primary liver carcinoma and hepatitis B virus infection.

In regard to this clonotype: The conserved final phenylalanine or tryptophan is absent from the CDR3, which likely points to a read error. This sequence joins TRBV6-1 and TRBJ2-2; D is unclear. The CDR3 totals 15 residues. CDR1 and CDR2 from the germline V gene are MNHNS and SASEGT. Between the trimmed V and J ends, which lost 4 bases and 4 bases, there was a span of 13 bases. CDR3: CASSAPAAVTGELFL. Written as DNA, the CDR3 is TGTGCCAGCAGTGCCCCTGCAGCCGTCACCGGGGAGCTGTTTTTG.

The chain joins TRBV28 to TRBJ2-3, with D perhaps assigned TRBD1 or TRBD2 (5 bases each). V was clipped by 7 bases and J by 2 bases, with 10 bases between them. Germline V lookup: CDR1 MDHEN, CDR2 SYDVKM. The CDR3 is made up of 13 amino acids. The CDR3 coding sequence is TGTGCCAGCAATTACGGGGCCACAGATACGCAGTATTTT. Protein product: CASNYGATDTQYF. The complete variable domain, with remaining parts taken from reference TRBV28 and TRBJ2-3, reads DVKVTQSSRYLVKRTGEKVFLECVQDMDHENMFWYRQDPGLGLRLIYFSYDVKMKEKGDIPEGYSVSREKKERFSLILESASTNQTSMYLCASNYGATDTQYFGPGTRLTVL.

About this clonotype itself: This may be a read error, as it is one base from a much larger clone. This chain connects TRBV4-1 to TRBJ1-2, with D possibly TRBD1 on 5 matching bases. The germline gives CDR1 MGHRA, CDR2 YSYEKL. The CDR3 has 15 residues. The CDR3 is CASGQRDGGPYGYTF. CDR3 bases: TGCGCCAGCGGCCAACGGGACGGAGGCCCCTATGGCTACACCTTC.

Remarks on this clonotype: One junction end disagrees with the germline gene, perhaps due to a read error. The chain links TRBV11-2 to TRBJ2-7; TRBD2 might be the D (6 bases). Germline V gene sequence: CDR1 SGHAT, CDR2 FQNNGV. The CDR3 sequence is 12 residues long. The CDR3 spells CASRDGGHEKYF. In DNA form, the CDR3 reads TGTGCCAGCCGGGACGGGGGTCACGAGAAGTACTTT.

A remark on this clonotype: This sequence may be a read error, since a much larger clone differs from it by one base. This chain connects TRBV11-2 to TRBJ2-1; no reliable D call. Germline V CDR1 and CDR2: SGHAT, FQNNGV. This CDR3 comprises 15 residues. CDR3 nucleotide sequence: TGCGCCAGCAGCCTTCGAAAGGGCCTGGGCAATGAGCAGTTCTTC. It codes for CASSLRKGLGNEQFF.

There are many counts of this clonotype. The CDR3 is CASKRGGANTGELFF. In DNA form, the CDR3 reads TGTGCCAGCAAAAGAGGCGGGGCGAACACCGGGGAGCTGTTTTTT. The rearrangement uses TRBV6-5 and TRBJ2-2; maybe TRBD2 (6 bases). V dropped 7 bases and J dropped 0 bases, with 12 bases sitting between them. The CDR3 totals 15 residues. CDR1 and CDR2 from the germline V gene are MNHEY and SVGAGI.

V usage is TRBV24-1 and J usage is TRBJ2-1; 14 nucleotides line up with TRBD2. CDR1 is KGHDR, CDR2 SFDVKD, per germline. V was pared by 4 bases and J by 7 bases, with 8 bases of the junction left unmatched. CDR3 size: 17 residues. CDR3 in amino acids: CATSEFGTSGSKNEQFF. CDR3 bases: TGTGCCACCAGTGAGTTCGGGACTAGCGGGAGTAAAAATGAGCAGTTCTTC.

A note on this clonotype: Its ends do not fully match the called genes, so a read error is possible. This chain links TRBV11-2 with TRBJ2-7; D remains ambiguous. CDR1 is SGHAT and CDR2 is FQNNGV in the germline V gene. The CDR3 runs to 13 residues. The chain's CDR3 is CAGSLAACYEQYF. DNA for the CDR3: TGTGCCGGCAGCTTAGCCGCGTGCTACGAGCAGTACTTC.

This clonotype was seen a handful of times. The rearrangement uses TRBV5-6 and TRBJ2-1, with TRBD2 as a possible D gene (5 bases). The CDR3 is 14 amino acids. The V gene's germline CDR1 is SGHDT and CDR2 YYEEEE. The germline V and J ends were trimmed by 7 bases and 5 bases, with 16 bases remaining between them. The CDR3 coding sequence is TGTGCCAGCTCCAGGCCGCAGCGGCACAATGAGCAGTTCTTC. This translates into CASSRPQRHNEQFF.

The chain uses TRBV7-9 and TRBJ2-1, with D perhaps TRBD1 (5 bases). The CDR3 has 12 amino acids. Germline V gene lookup returns CDR1 SEHNR and CDR2 FQNEAQ (reference sequence). V was trimmed by 5 bases and J by 6 bases, leaving 8 bases between them. The CDR3 DNA reads as TGTGCCAGCAGCGGTAGGGGCAATGAGCAGTTCTTC. As protein: CASSGRGNEQFF.

The chain recombines TRBV7-9 with TRBJ2-7; no clear D. V was cut by 1 base and J by 2 bases, with 9 bases left in between. CDR1 is SEHNR and CDR2 is FQNEAQ in the germline V gene (reference sequence). CDR3 size: 14 residues. For the CDR3, the DNA is TGTGCCAGCAGCTTAGATCTTTACCCCTACGAGCAGTACTTC. As protein: CASSLDLYPYEQYF.

As regards this clonotype: One end of the junction varies from germline; a read error may be responsible. The V call is TRBV5-4, the J call TRBJ2-3, with 7 nucleotides matching TRBD2. This CDR3 contains 15 residues. Germline V gene lookup returns CDR1 SGHNT and CDR2 YYREEE (reference sequence). DNA for the CDR3: TGTGACAGCAGCTTGGCTAGCGGTAGCACAGATACGCAGTATTTT. Its protein product is CDSSLASGSTDTQYF.

As for this clonotype: A single base separates this from a much larger clone, so it may be a read error. The rearrangement uses TRBV6-6 and TRBJ2-7; D may be TRBD1 (5 bases). This CDR3 is built from 15 residues. CDR1 and CDR2 from the germline V gene are MNHNY and SVGAGI (reference sequence). V was cut by 0 bases and J by 2 bases, with 11 bases left in between. This CDR3 reads CASSYSGPGTYEQYF. CDR3 coding DNA: TGTGCCAGCAGTTACTCGGGGCCGGGCACCTACGAGCAGTACTTC.

This sequence joins TRBV1 and TRBJ1-2; TRBD1, the table's D call, was not compared with the DNA. TRBV1 represents a pseudogene. CDR3 length equals 17 residues. CDR3 nucleotides: TGCACCAGCAGCCAAGTAATTAAGGACAGGGGACGTTATGGCTACACCTTC. Amino acids: CTSSQVIKDRGRYGYTF.

The chain combines TRBV28 with TRBJ2-7; the match to TRBD1 covers 11 bases. Germline V gives CDR1 MDHEN, CDR2 SYDVKM. The CDR3 is 13 residues long. The J segment lost 2 bases and the V segment lost 10 bases, leaving 4 bases of the junction unmatched. The CDR3 DNA follows: TGTGCCATTACGGGACAGGGGGCCTACGAGCAGTACTTC. Translation gives CAITGQGAYEQYF. The full variable domain, rest sourced from reference TRBV28 and TRBJ2-7, is DVKVTQSSRYLVKRTGEKVFLECVQDMDHENMFWYRQDPGLGLRLIYFSYDVKMKEKGDIPEGYSVSREKKERFSLILESASTNQTSMYLCAITGQGAYEQYFGPGTRLTVT.

Of note for this clonotype: Likely a read error: the CDR3 ends without its conserved phenylalanine or tryptophan. The CDR3 DNA is TGCAGCGTTGAAGATCAGAGCGGATTCTACAATGAGCAGTTCTTA. Translating it yields CSVEDQSGFYNEQFL. V and J are TRBV29-1 and TRBJ2-1; D may be TRBD2 (5 bases). Germline lookup yields CDR1 SQVTM and CDR2 ANQGSEA. V shed 0 bases and J shed 3 bases, with 12 bases lying between them. This CDR3 region has 15 residues.

As regards this clonotype: A much larger clone is a single base away; this may be a read error. This chain connects TRBV29-1 to TRBJ2-7; TRBD2 is a possible D gene (6 bases). This CDR3 is built from 12 residues. The V gene's germline CDR1 is SQVTM and CDR2 ANQGSEA. Trimming left V 7 bases short and J 5 bases short, with 15 bases between. DNA for the CDR3: TGCAGCGCCCGGGTGGGAGGCGACGAGCAGTACTTC. This sequence encodes CSARVGGDEQYF.

In the case of this clonotype: The junction does not match germline at one end; this may be a read error. This chain links TRBV5-4 with TRBJ1-2; no definite D call. The CDR3 is 13 residues long. Germline values: CDR1 SGHNT, CDR2 YYREEE (reference sequence). The CDR3 nucleotides read TGTGCCAACAGCTTGAAGAGGGATCATGGCTACACCTTC. Protein: CANSLKRDHGYTF.

Worth noting for this clonotype: One end of the junction does not line up with germline, which may come from a read error. CDR3 nucleotide sequence: TGTGCCACCAGTGAATCTGGACTAGCTGATACGCACTATTTT. Its protein is CATSESGLADTHYF. The chain joins TRBV24-1 to TRBJ2-3; TRBD2 matches at 8 bases. This CDR3 comprises 14 residues. Per germline, CDR1 KGHDR and CDR2 SFDVKD.

Points on this clonotype: Just one base apart from a much larger clone, this may be a read error. The chain carries TRBV6-1 and TRBJ1-1; D unclear. The germline CDR1 and CDR2 sequences are MNHNS and SASEGT. CDR3 length: 13 residues. Trimming left V 4 bases short and J 13 bases short, with 19 bases between. The CDR3 here is CASSALTDYSIFF. The CDR3, as DNA: TGTGCCAGCAGTGCCCTGACTGATTATTCCATTTTCTTT.

In its sample, this clonotype was seen many times. The V gene is TRBV6-6, the J gene TRBJ1-2, with TRBD1 identical over 9 bases. CDR1 and CDR2 from the germline V gene are MNHNY and SVGAGI (reference sequence). J lost 8 bases, V lost 5 bases, and 9 bases had no gene match. This CDR3 contains 14 residues. As DNA, the CDR3 is TGTGCCAGCAGTGTCCGGGACAGGGCAGACGGCTACACCTTC. It is translated as CASSVRDRADGYTF.

This clonotype was found once. V is TRBV7-9 and J is TRBJ1-1, with D possibly TRBD1 on 5 matching bases. There are 14 residues in the CDR3. V lost 2 bases and J lost 4, with 11 bases in between. The germline gives CDR1 SEHNR, CDR2 FQNEAQ (reference sequence). The CDR3 coding sequence is TGTGCCAGCAGCTTATTATCGGGGGGCACTGAAGCTTTCTTT. This gives the protein CASSLLSGGTEAFF.

Notes on this clonotype: Possible read error: a much larger clone is one base away. Here the CDR3 DNA reads TGTGCCAGCAGACTCTGGGGAAAGAACACTGAAGCTTTCTTT. Amino acids: CASRLWGKNTEAFF. The chain couples TRBV7-9 to TRBJ1-1; D uncertain. The germline V gene encodes CDR1 SEHNR and CDR2 FQNEAQ (reference sequence). Trimming stripped 6 bases from V and 1 base from J, with 12 bases between. CDR3 length: 14 residues.

About this clonotype itself: The junction differs from germline at one of its ends, possibly a read error. The chain links TRBV10-3 to TRBJ1-2; TRBD1 matches at 10 bases. The germline gives CDR1 ENHRY, CDR2 SYGVKD. The CDR3 totals 15 residues. CDR3 coding DNA: TGTGCCATCAATAAAGGACAGGGGGATAACTATGTCTACACCTTT. Its translation is CAINKGQGDNYVYTF.

A word on this clonotype: A much larger clonotype is one base distant, so this may be a read error. CDR3 amino acids: CVSSSAISTDTQYF. CDR3 DNA sequence: TGTGTCAGCAGCTCCGCGATAAGCACAGATACGCAGTATTTT. The V and J genes are TRBV13 and TRBJ2-3; D not certain. Germline V gene sequence: CDR1 PRHDT, CDR2 FYEKMQ (reference sequence). The CDR3 contains 14 residues.

V is TRBV2 and J is TRBJ2-3; 9 bases are a match to TRBD2. CDR1 and CDR2 (germline): SNHLY, FYNNEI. Losses at the gene ends were 6 bases for V and 3 bases for J; bases not matched to a gene: 4. The CDR3 loop spans 14 amino acids. This CDR3 reads CASRAGGITDTQYF. The DNA of the CDR3 is TGTGCCAGCAGAGCGGGAGGCATTACAGATACGCAGTATTTT.

This chain connects TRBV9 to TRBJ2-5; 10 bases are a match to TRBD1. With 4 bases clipped from V and 5 bases from J, the junction kept 5 bases outside the gene matches. CDR1 and CDR2 (germline): SGDLS, YYNGEE. The CDR3 is 14 amino acids. CDR3 coding DNA: TGTGCCAGCAGCTCCCGGACAGGGGGTGAGACCCAGTACTTC. Protein product: CASSSRTGGETQYF.

The gene calls are TRBV19 and TRBJ1-2; 8 bases are a match to TRBD1. The CDR3 has 15 amino acids. V dropped 4 bases and J dropped 4; count of bases not matched to a gene: 8. Germline lookup yields CDR1 LNHDA and CDR2 SQIVND (reference sequence). CDR3 nucleotides: TGTGCCAGTAGTACACGAGACAGGGGAACCTATGGCTACACCTTC. Its protein product is CASSTRDRGTYGYTF.

The chain joins TRBV11-2 to TRBJ2-5, with D tentatively TRBD1 or TRBD2 (6 bases each). V lost 7 bases and J lost 5, with 20 bases in between. Germline V gene lookup returns CDR1 SGHAT and CDR2 FQNNGV. The CDR3 has 15 amino acids. The CDR3 loop reads CASTNNEGGWETQYF. Written as DNA, the CDR3 is TGTGCCAGCACCAACAACGAGGGGGGCTGGGAGACCCAGTACTTC.